These T cell receptor beta chains were read from a single sample in a study of T-cell reconstitution after alpha-beta-depleted transplantation in children. TCRdb called the PCR reads again in MiXCR, with one record for every CDR3 protein. Here the sample spans 150,000 to 200,000 distinct CDR3 sequences, 13% to 15% being singletons. The sequencing here drew on PBMCs from the stem cell graft donor, taken from the stem cell graft. Every receptor here comes from a human donor who donated a stem cell graft to a child with acute lymphoblastic leukemia. The CDR3 runs from the conserved cysteine through the conserved F or W.

j_call | v_call | cdr3_aa
TRBJ2-7 | TRBV2 | CASTSNRGTEQYF
TRBJ1-1 | TRBV5-1 | CASSLGGTGGTEAFF
TRBJ2-3 | TRBV20-1 | CSARELSAFWDTQYF
TRBJ2-1 | TRBV5-6 | CASKQGLAGGHEQFF
TRBJ1-5 | TRBV12-3/TRBV12-4 | CASSLSYATENQPQHF
TRBJ2-1 | TRBV7-9 | CASSSWTQRSYNEQFF
TRBJ1-1 | TRBV5-1 | CASSLAGAGWDTEAFF
TRBJ2-7 | TRBV29-1 | CSVGRTSGRSEQYF
TRBJ2-5 | TRBV20-1 | CSARDGTPQETQYF
TRBJ2-7 | TRBV10-1 | CARNSGRGYEQYF
TRBJ2-7 | TRBV10-3 | CAISDLLGVRWLYF
TRBJ1-2 | TRBV29-1 | CSVEGTGFGGYTF
TRBJ1-1 | TRBV12-3/TRBV12-4 | CASSFRAGRLGTEAFF
TRBJ1-5 | TRBV5-1 | CASSLDRAGNQPQHF
TRBJ2-2 | TRBV4-1 | CASSPARSGNTGELFF
TRBJ2-1 | TRBV9 | CASSPTSGQNNEQFF
TRBJ2-1 | TRBV28 | CASSTIHGQGLNEQFF
TRBJ2-1 | TRBV28 | CASSSTGPGYEQFF
TRBJ1-2 | TRBV6-5 | CASSYGAGDYGYTF
TRBJ1-1 | TRBV25-1 | CASSDHQGGREAFF
TRBJ2-7 | TRBV7-9 | CASSSRTSGYEQYF
TRBJ2-3 | TRBV27 | CASSSLDRGPDTQYF
TRBJ1-5 | TRBV7-8 | CASSLEADFSNQPQHF
TRBJ2-1 | TRBV6-5 | CASRTGRNEQFF
TRBJ2-2 | TRBV19 | CASSDEYTGELFF
TRBJ2-1 | TRBV20-1 | CSASGSGNEQFF